The entry below describes one T cell receptor beta chain. The antigen remains undetermined. The V end lost 0 bases, the J end lost 6 bases, and 20 bases lay between the germline ends. Germline lookup yields CDR1 LGHNA and CDR2 YSLEER. The CDR3 has 17 residues. This sample stems from a study of T cells in Graves' hyperthyroidism and ophthalmopathy. Study summary: Peripheral blood was drawn at first diagnosis, prior to all treatment.

The investigators amplified TCR beta CDR3 regions from RNA transcripts. A first-round RT-PCR of the TCR CDR3 used the HTBI primer set. TCRdb re-called the multiplex PCR reads with MiXCR, one entry per CDR3 protein. The table lists 310,000 or so distinct CDR3 sequences, over 15% of them singletons. Study-wide results and limits: Classification by a 13 V-J model distinguished ophthalmopathy from stable hyperthyroidism.

Exclusion of patients followed from uncontrolled infection, other autoimmune disease, pregnancy or lactation. The PBMCs studied were ones that came from about 10 ml fresh peripheral blood. The sequence was collected from a woman aged 55-70 years with Graves' ophthalmopathy. This chain joins TRBV4-3 and TRBJ1-2, with D uncertain. Sequencing was done on a sample of blood. This CDR3 reads CASSQDLSVTPRNGYTF. The CDR3 nucleotides are TGCGCCAGCAGCCAAGATCTCAGTGTAACCCCGCGAAATGGCTACACCTTC.